A selection of T cell receptor beta chains follows, all from one sample in a study of T cell changes during pregnancy in multiple sclerosis. Profiling relied on immunoSEQ multiplex PCR, and the TCRdb table lists in-frame clones only, not all of them. Altogether about 35,000 clones are present, around nine tenths being singletons, with the ten largest covering 0.7% to 0.85%. The specimen was CD4+ T cells from peripheral blood mononuclear cells, collected after pregnancy. The receptors stem from a female donor in good health, enrolled as a control in a pregnancy study. CDR3s include the opening cysteine and the closing phenylalanine or tryptophan. A D gene is named only where the DNA matches it firmly. Rows give clone size only sometimes, using once, few, many, or a class for an expanded clone.

clone_size j_call cdr3_length v_call d_call cdr3_nt cdr3_aa
- TRBJ2-1 15 TRBV27 - TGTGCCAGCAGTTTATCGGCGGGAAGGCGCAATGAGCAGTTCTTC CASSLSAGRRNEQFF
- TRBJ1-4 17 TRBV5-6 TRBD1 TGTGCCAGCAGCCCTATCACCGGGACAGGCGGGCATGAAAAACTGTTTTTT CASSPITGTGGHEKLFF
- TRBJ2-7 13 TRBV10-3 - TGTGCCATCAGAATAGACAGATCCTACGAGCAGTACTTC CAIRIDRSYEQYF
- TRBJ1-1 14 TRBV5-6 TRBD1 TGTGCCAGCACTCGACAGGGACGGGTCACTGAAGCTTTCTTT CASTRQGRVTEAFF
- TRBJ2-5 14 TRBV5-6 - TGTGCCAGCAGCTTTAGGAGCCCCCTAGAGACCCAGTACTTC CASSFRSPLETQYF
- TRBJ2-2 15 TRBV27 - TGTGCCAGCAGAAATGCCGGGAACCAGGCTGGGGAGCTGTTTTTT CASRNAGNQAGELFF
- TRBJ2-3 15 TRBV5-1 - TGCGCCAGCAGCTTGGGTGGGGCTAGCACAGATACGCAGTATTTT CASSLGGASTDTQYF
- TRBJ1-1 16 TRBV5-5 TRBD1 TGTGCCAGCAGCATACAGGGGGGAGGGCGGCACACTGAAGCTTTCTTT CASSIQGGGRHTEAFF
- TRBJ2-5 13 TRBV6-1 - TGTGCCAGCAGTGAAGCCCACAGAGAGACCCAGTACTTC CASSEAHRETQYF
few TRBJ1-1 12 TRBV5-4 - TGTGCCAGCAGCTTGGGGGGCAGGGATGCTTTCTTT CASSLGGRDAFF
- TRBJ2-5 11 TRBV29-1 - TGCAGCGCAAAACAGGGAGAGACCCAGTACTTC CSAKQGETQYF
- TRBJ1-3 15 TRBV28 TRBD1 TGTGCCAGCAGTTTATCCGACAGGGTTGGAAACACCATATATTTT CASSLSDRVGNTIYF
- TRBJ2-7 16 TRBV6-1 - TGTGCCAGCAGTGGCGAGCGGGCAGCGTTCTCCTACGAGCAGTACTTC CASSGERAAFSYEQYF
- TRBJ2-3 13 TRBV18 - TGTGCCAGCTCACCAGGGCAGGGCGATACGCAGTATTTT CASSPGQGDTQYF
- TRBJ2-7 14 TRBV2 - TGTGCCAGCATCTCGCGCGGGCTGCTGGACGAGCAGTACTTC CASISRGLLDEQYF
- TRBJ2-1 21 TRBV9 TRBD2 TGTGCCAGCAGCGACCCCAAGGCTAGCGGGGGGGCTCAAAACTCTTACAATGAGCAGTTCTTC CASSDPKASGGAQNSYNEQFF
once TRBJ1-1 18 TRBV7-3 TRBD1 TGTGCCAGCAGCTTAAGAGGTGTTGGGACAGGGGGTGAAACTGAAGCTTTCTTT CASSLRGVGTGGETEAFF
- TRBJ1-2 16 TRBV6-5 - TGTGCCAGCAGTTACCGTCGCCGGGGGTTCCTCTATGGCTACACCTTC CASSYRRRGFLYGYTF
once TRBJ2-7 16 TRBV5-1 TRBD2 TGCGCCAGCAGCCCCCAGACTAGCGGGAGCTCCTACGAGCAGTACTTC CASSPQTSGSSYEQYF
- TRBJ1-2 14 TRBV29-1 - TGCAGCGTCCCCCAGAGGGGGGGCGGGGGTGGCTACACCTTC CSVPQRGGGGGYTF
- TRBJ2-5 15 TRBV29-1 - TGCAGCGTCAAAGAGGGCAGGAGGCTCCAAGAGACCCAGTACTTC CSVKEGRRLQETQYF
few TRBJ1-2 14 TRBV9 TRBD1 TGTGCCAGCAGCGTAGCTGCCCAGGGGGATGGCTACACCTTC CASSVAAQGDGYTF
once TRBJ2-3 18 TRBV11-2 TRBD2 TGTGCCAGCAGCTTGGCTTTCGGCGGGGGGTCAAACACAGATACGCAGTATTTT CASSLAFGGGSNTDTQYF
- TRBJ1-1 16 TRBV27 TRBD1 TGTGCCAGCAGTTTCATACAGGGGGCCACGAACACTGAAGCTTTCTTT CASSFIQGATNTEAFF
- TRBJ1-2 18 TRBV10-3 TRBD1 TGTGCCATCAGTGATCTAAGGACCGCGACAGGGAATTTCTCTGGCTACACCTTC CAISDLRTATGNFSGYTF
once TRBJ1-2 14 TRBV6-6 TRBD1 TGTGCCAGCAGGGACGGACAGGGGAACTATGGCTACACCTTC CASRDGQGNYGYTF
- TRBJ2-2 11 TRBV9 - TGTGCCAGCCTTAGAAACGGGGAGCTGTTTTTT CASLRNGELFF
- TRBJ2-5 13 TRBV11-3 - TGTGCCAGCAGCTTTTCTGTACAAGAGACCCAGTACTTC CASSFSVQETQYF
few TRBJ1-1 13 TRBV9 - TGTGCCAGCAGCTCAAACACCGACACTGAAGCTTTCTTT CASSSNTDTEAFF
- TRBJ1-5 13 TRBV15 - TGTGCCACCAGCAGATCCTACAATCAGCCCCAGCATTTT CATSRSYNQPQHF
- TRBJ2-2 15 TRBV5-5 - TGTGCCAGCAGCTTTACATTGGTGGCGGCCGGGGAGCTGTTTTTT CASSFTLVAAGELFF
- TRBJ1-2 14 TRBV23-1 TRBD1 TGCGCCAGCAGTCAATCGGACAGGGCCTATGGCTACACCTTC CASSQSDRAYGYTF
- TRBJ2-5 15 TRBV15 TRBD1 TGTGCCACCAGCAGAGCGCAACAGGGGAAGGAGACCCAGTACTTC CATSRAQQGKETQYF
- TRBJ1-1 15 TRBV11-2 - TGTGCCAGCAGTCGAGAAACAGGGACGAACACTGAAGCTTTCTTT CASSRETGTNTEAFF
few TRBJ2-6 19 TRBV7-2 TRBD2 TGTGCCAGCAGCTTATATCGGCTAGCGGGAGGAACTGGGGCCAACGTCCTGACTTTC CASSLYRLAGGTGANVLTF
- TRBJ2-1 15 TRBV7-2 TRBD2 TGTGCCAGCAGCTTAGAAAGCGGGAGGGCCAATGAGCAGTTCTTC CASSLESGRANEQFF
- TRBJ1-2 14 TRBV5-6 TRBD1 TGTGCCAGCAGCCCCGGACAGGACTATGTGGGCTACACCTTC CASSPGQDYVGYTF
- TRBJ1-2 14 TRBV4-1 - TGCGCCAGCAGCCAGACCCTCCAGGGGCACGGCTACACCTTC CASSQTLQGHGYTF